A single sample is the source of the 30 T cell receptor beta chains below, sequenced in a study of cytomegalovirus exposure and HLA in healthy donors. Researchers ran the PCR with 60 Vbeta and 13 Jbeta primers. Libraries were prepared by immunoSEQ multiplex PCR; TCRdb keeps only in-frame clonotypes and omits some of them. Of approximately 170,000 clones listed, approximately 71% were seen once; the top ten hold about 4.9%. Sequenced material: PBMCs. The source of these receptors is a male donor in good health and CMV-seronegative.

This sequence joins TRBV10-3 and TRBJ2-1, with 12 bases aligning to TRBD2. V gave up 9 bases and J gave up 7 bases; unmatched junction bases: 4. Germline CDR1 reads ENHRY; CDR2 reads SYGVKD. The CDR3 has 13 residues. The CDR3 sequence: CAIAGTSGNEQFF. The CDR3 DNA reads TGTGCCATAGCCGGGACTAGCGGGAATGAGCAGTTCTTC.

The chain is built from TRBV9 and TRBJ1-1; D gene ambiguous. With 0 bases removed from V and 2 bases from J, the gap between germline ends came to 5 bases. The CDR3 has 13 amino acids. Germline V gives CDR1 SGDLS, CDR2 YYNGEE. CDR3 residues: CASSVGANTEAFF. The CDR3 DNA is TGTGCCAGCAGCGTAGGAGCTAACACTGAAGCTTTCTTT.

This sequence joins TRBV7-2 and TRBJ2-3, with D tentatively TRBD1 (5 bases). Germline V gene lookup returns CDR1 SGHTA and CDR2 FQGNSA. This CDR3 contains 14 residues. Trimming removed 4 bases at V and 5 bases at J, with 13 bases between. CDR3 sequence reads: CASSSRRQIDTQYF. CDR3 bases: TGTGCCAGCAGCTCGCGGAGACAGATAGATACGCAGTATTTT. Supplemented by reference TRBV7-2 and TRBJ2-3, the full variable domain reads GAGVSQSPSNKVTEKGKDVELRCDPISGHTALYWYRQSLGQGLEFLIYFQGNSAPDKSGLPSDRFSAERTGGSVSTLTIQRTQQEDSAVYLCASSSRRQIDTQYFGPGTRLTVL.

This clone was seen a handful of times. The same CDR3 also results from other DNA sequences found in this sample. V is TRBV4-1 and J is TRBJ2-5, with unresolved D. V was cut by 4 bases and J by 5 bases, with 8 bases left in between. The CDR3 covers 12 residues. From germline, CDR1 is MGHRA and CDR2 YSYEKL. The CDR3, as DNA: TGCGCCAGCAGCCCAGAACAGGAGACCCAGTACTTC. Translated: CASSPEQETQYF.

This rearrangement joins TRBV15 to TRBJ2-3; TRBD2 aligns across 7 bases. Germline V gives CDR1 LNHNV, CDR2 YYDKDF (reference sequence). This CDR3 spans 16 amino acids. Germline trimming cut 5 bases from V and 0 bases from J; bases unmatched to any gene: 8. The CDR3 nucleotides read TGTGCCACCAGCGGTGGGTGGGGAGGGAGCACAGATACGCAGTATTTT. Protein sequence: CATSGGWGGSTDTQYF.

This rearrangement joins TRBV2 to TRBJ2-3; 7 bases map to TRBD1. CDR3 size: 14 residues. The germline V gene has CDR1 SNHLY and CDR2 FYNNEI. V gave up 5 bases and J gave up 2 bases; unmatched junction bases: 4. CDR3 sequence (DNA): TGTGCCAGCAGTCCGGGACAGTACACAGATACGCAGTATTTT. It codes for CASSPGQYTDTQYF. Looking up the rest from reference TRBV2 and TRBJ2-3 gives the full variable domain: EPEVTQTPSHQVTQMGQEVILRCVPISNHLYFYWYRQILGQKVEFLVSFYNNEISEKSEIFDDQFSVERPDGSNFTLKIRSTKLEDSAMYFCASSPGQYTDTQYFGPGTRLTVL.

With regard to this clone: At one end, the junction sequence differs from germline, possibly due to a read error. The rearrangement uses TRBV7-2 and TRBJ1-1; D is unclear. The germline gives CDR1 SGHTA, CDR2 FQGNSA. This CDR3 region has 12 residues. For the CDR3, the DNA is TGTGCCAGCAGACCCCCAAACACCGAAGCTTTCTTT. Translating gives CASRPPNTEAFF.

This sequence joins TRBV2 and TRBJ1-2; D not certain. CDR1 and CDR2 (germline): SNHLY, FYNNEI. The CDR3 sequence is 12 residues long. Trimming pared 4 bases from V and 6 bases from J, leaving 9 bases between. The CDR3 loop is CASSVRGDGYTF. Written as DNA, the CDR3 is TGTGCCAGCAGTGTACGGGGTGATGGCTACACCTTC.

The rearrangement uses TRBV6-5 and TRBJ2-7, with D maybe TRBD1 (5 bases). V shed 5 bases and J shed 2 bases, with 13 bases lying between them. The CDR3 contains 14 residues. In germline, CDR1 is MNHEY, CDR2 SVGAGI. The CDR3 region is CASSADRPPYEQYF. CDR3 bases: TGTGCCAGCAGTGCCGACAGACCTCCCTACGAGCAGTACTTC.

The chain joins TRBV18 to TRBJ1-4; TRBD1 aligns across 9 bases. The germline V gene has CDR1 KGHSH and CDR2 LQKENI. The V and J ends lost 1 base and 4 bases, in that order; junction bases with no gene match: 4. CDR3 length equals 16 residues. CDR3 region: CASSPLTTGGNEKLFF. CDR3 DNA: TGTGCCAGCTCACCACTTACGACAGGGGGTAATGAAAAACTGTTTTTT. The full variable domain, completed using reference TRBV18 and TRBJ1-4, is NAGVMQNPRHLVRRRGQEARLRCSPMKGHSHVYWYRQLPEEGLKFMVYLQKENIIDESGMPKERFSAEFPKEGPSILRIQQVVRGDSAAYFCASSPLTTGGNEKLFFGSGTQLSVL.

The chain employs TRBV7-9 and TRBJ2-1; 8 nucleotides align to TRBD2. The V segment lost 2 bases and the J segment 3 bases; nucleotides outside the gene matches: 3. The CDR3 has 15 amino acids. From germline, CDR1 is SEHNR and CDR2 FQNEAQ (reference sequence). As DNA, the CDR3 is TGTGCCAGCAGCTTAAGCGGGGGCCGCTACAATGAGCAGTTCTTC. This translates into CASSLSGGRYNEQFF.

The chain is built from TRBV5-1 and TRBJ2-4, with D tentatively TRBD1 (6 bases). This CDR3 has 16 amino acids. Trimming removed 4 bases at V and 1 base at J, with 15 bases between. Germline CDR1 and CDR2: SGHRS and YFSETQ. The CDR3 sequence: CASSGDRNVAKNIQYF. The CDR3 nucleotides read TGCGCCAGCAGCGGCGACAGGAATGTGGCCAAAAACATTCAGTACTTC.

The chain is built from TRBV9 and TRBJ2-1, with 9 bases identical to TRBD2. This CDR3 is built from 17 residues. With V trimmed by 0 bases and J by 3 bases, 7 bases remained unmatched. From germline, CDR1 is SGDLS and CDR2 YYNGEE. The CDR3 here is CASSVGVSGRGYNEQFF. The CDR3 nucleotides are TGTGCCAGCAGCGTAGGAGTTAGCGGGAGAGGCTACAATGAGCAGTTCTTC. Full variable domain (rest looked up from reference TRBV9 and TRBJ2-1): DSGVTQTPKHLITATGQRVTLRCSPRSGDLSVYWYQQSLDQGLQFLIQYYNGEERAKGNILERFSAQQFPDLHSELNLSSLELGDSALYFCASSVGVSGRGYNEQFFGPGTRLTVL.

CDR3 bases: TGTGCCAGTAGTTCAACGGGCCATTCGGCGGGCTATAGCAATCAGCCCCAGCATTTT. Residues: CASSSTGHSAGYSNQPQHF. The chain employs TRBV19 and TRBJ1-5; D gene uncertain. Between the trimmed V and J ends, which lost 5 bases and 0 bases, there was a span of 23 bases. The CDR3 loop spans 19 amino acids. Per germline, CDR1 LNHDA and CDR2 SQIVND (reference sequence).

This chain joins TRBV19 and TRBJ2-5; 10 nucleotides align to TRBD1. The CDR3 loop spans 17 amino acids. The V segment lost 3 bases and the J segment 0 bases; nucleotides outside the gene matches: 7. The germline gives CDR1 LNHDA, CDR2 SQIVND (reference sequence). CDR3 coding DNA: TGTGCCAGTAGTATCGGGACAGGGGTTCTGAACCAAGAGACCCAGTACTTC. Protein: CASSIGTGVLNQETQYF. Supplemented by reference TRBV19 and TRBJ2-5, the full variable domain reads DGGITQSPKYLFRKEGQNVTLSCEQNLNHDAMYWYRQDPGQGLRLIYYSQIVNDFQKGDIAEGYSVSREKKESFPLTVTSAQKNPTAFYLCASSIGTGVLNQETQYFGPGTRLLVL.

This chain connects TRBV6-5 to TRBJ2-7; TRBD2 matches 9 bases. After removal of 0 bases from V and 6 bases from J, the junction contained 6 bases not matched to a gene. The CDR3 runs 15 residues. Germline V gives CDR1 MNHEY, CDR2 SVGAGI. DNA for the CDR3: TGTGCCAGCAGTTACTCGGCGCGGGGGGGCTCCGAGCAGTACTTC. Translation gives CASSYSARGGSEQYF.

This chain uses TRBV29-1 with TRBJ2-3, with a tentative D call TRBD2 (5 bases). Trimming removed 4 bases from V and 4 bases from J, with 15 bases in between. The germline CDR1 and CDR2 sequences are SQVTM and ANQGSEA. The CDR3 is made up of 14 amino acids. The CDR3 sequence: CSVGRRDQADTQYF. The CDR3 DNA reads as TGCAGCGTTGGGCGACGGGATCAGGCAGATACGCAGTATTTT.

The CDR3 bases are TGTGCCAGCAGGCCGGGACAGGGGGGTTCACCCCTCCACTTT. Encoded protein: CASRPGQGGSPLHF. This sequence joins TRBV6-5 and TRBJ1-6; 11 nucleotides match TRBD1. CDR1 and CDR2 (germline): MNHEY, SVGAGI. This CDR3 spans 14 amino acids. V lost 6 bases and J lost 9; bases outside the gene matches: 4.

This chain uses TRBV19 with TRBJ2-1, with D possibly TRBD2 on 5 matching bases. CDR1 is LNHDA and CDR2 is SQIVND in the germline V gene (reference sequence). This CDR3 is built from 15 residues. V was trimmed by 1 base and J by 3 bases, leaving 10 bases between them. CDR3 in DNA: TGTGCCAGTAGTATAGGGAGGAGTCGCTACAATGAGCAGTTCTTC. It is translated as CASSIGRSRYNEQFF.

The chain uses TRBV4-3 and TRBJ2-1; the match to TRBD2 covers 12 bases. Germline values: CDR1 LGHNA, CDR2 YSLEER. J gave up 13 bases and V 0 bases, and 7 bases lay outside the gene matches. CDR3 length: 15 amino acids. The CDR3, as DNA: TGCGCCAGCAGCCAAGATCATCCTAGCGGGAGGGGTCAGTTCTTC. Its translation is CASSQDHPSGRGQFF.

The J gene is TRBJ2-1, the V gene TRBV27; 10 bases align to TRBD2. This CDR3 is built from 16 residues. The germline V gene has CDR1 MNHEY and CDR2 SMNVEV (reference sequence). J lost 9 bases, V lost 1 base, and 9 bases had no gene match. CDR3 sequence reads: CASSLFSGGQKGEQFF. In DNA, the CDR3 is TGTGCCAGCAGTTTATTTAGCGGGGGGCAGAAGGGTGAGCAGTTCTTC.

This rearrangement joins TRBV30 to TRBJ1-5, with D uncertain. Germline V CDR1 and CDR2: GTSNPN, SVGIG (reference sequence). The V end was cut by 2 bases, the J end by 7 bases, with 12 bases between. The CDR3 length is 13 residues. The CDR3 DNA is TGTGCCTGGAGTAGCGAAATCGGGCAGCCCCAGCATTTT. Its translation: CAWSSEIGQPQHF.

This clone was seen only a few times. J is TRBJ1-2 and V is TRBV7-9; the D gene is possibly TRBD1 (6 bases). Germline loops: CDR1 SEHNR, CDR2 FQNEAQ (reference sequence). This CDR3 contains 13 residues. V dropped 1 base and J dropped 8 bases, with 11 bases sitting between them. The CDR3 loop reads CASSLEAGDGYTF. DNA of the CDR3: TGTGCCAGCAGCTTAGAGGCAGGGGACGGCTACACCTTC.

The chain is built from TRBV30 and TRBJ1-5; 8 nucleotides match TRBD1. V lost 3 bases to trimming and J lost 3 bases; unmatched junction nucleotides: 7. Germline assignment: CDR1 GTSNPN and CDR2 SVGIG (reference sequence). This CDR3 has 15 residues. The CDR3 region is CAWSRTGFDNQPQHF. DNA for the CDR3: TGTGCCTGGAGCCGGACAGGGTTCGACAATCAGCCCCAGCATTTT.

A few counts support this clone. The chain combines TRBV2 with TRBJ2-4, with 10 bases matching TRBD1. J was trimmed by 6 bases and V by 5 bases; bases with no gene match: 7. Germline lookup yields CDR1 SNHLY and CDR2 FYNNEI. The CDR3 runs to 15 residues. The CDR3 spells CASSSTRDRGNIQYF. As DNA, the CDR3 is TGTGCCAGCAGTAGTACGCGGGACAGGGGAAACATTCAGTACTTC.

The rearrangement links TRBV27 to TRBJ2-3; no definite D call. The V and J ends lost 6 bases and 0 bases respectively, with 19 bases between them. Germline CDR1 and CDR2: MNHEY and SMNVEV (reference sequence). This CDR3 region has 17 residues. As DNA, the CDR3 is TGTGCCAGCAGCCCTCTTCGAGTCTTTCGCAGCACAGATACGCAGTATTTT. Residues: CASSPLRVFRSTDTQYF.

CDR3: CASSLAGLQSYEQYF. The CDR3, as DNA: TGTGCCAGCAGCTTAGCGGGACTACAATCCTACGAGCAGTACTTC. V and J are TRBV7-8 and TRBJ2-7; 7 positions match TRBD2. V dropped 0 bases and J dropped 1; count of bases not matched to a gene: 3. CDR3 length equals 15 residues. Germline V CDR1 and CDR2: SGHVS, FQNEAQ.

This chain uses TRBV6-5 with TRBJ2-5, with a possible D match to TRBD1 (6 bases). From germline, CDR1 is MNHEY and CDR2 SVGAGI. CDR3 length equals 14 residues. The ends were cut back, 6 bases at V and 5 bases at J, with 16 bases in the middle. The CDR3 DNA follows: TGTGCCAGCAGCCGGGACACCGTTGCGGAGACCCAGTACTTC. It codes for CASSRDTVAETQYF.

V and J are TRBV2 and TRBJ1-5, with unresolved D. This CDR3 contains 14 residues. V lost 4 bases and J lost 1, with 8 bases in between. Germline loops: CDR1 SNHLY, CDR2 FYNNEI. This chain's CDR3 is CASSAEMSNQPQHF. DNA for the CDR3: TGTGCCAGCAGTGCCGAGATGAGCAATCAGCCCCAGCATTTT.

The gene calls are TRBV27 and TRBJ1-2, with no clear D. Germline CDR1 is MNHEY and CDR2 is SMNVEV (reference sequence). V dropped 5 bases and J dropped 4 bases, with 14 bases sitting between them. This CDR3 comprises 14 residues. The CDR3 reads CASSPTMNFYGYTF. The CDR3 DNA reads TGTGCCAGCAGTCCAACTATGAACTTCTATGGCTACACCTTC.